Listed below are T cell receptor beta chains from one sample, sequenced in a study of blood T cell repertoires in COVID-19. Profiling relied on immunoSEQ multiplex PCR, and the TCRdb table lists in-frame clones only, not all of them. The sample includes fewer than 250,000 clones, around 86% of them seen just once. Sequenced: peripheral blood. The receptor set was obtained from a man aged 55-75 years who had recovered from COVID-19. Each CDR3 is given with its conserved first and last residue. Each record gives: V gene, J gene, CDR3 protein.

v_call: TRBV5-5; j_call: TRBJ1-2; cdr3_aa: CASSLGHTIYGYTF
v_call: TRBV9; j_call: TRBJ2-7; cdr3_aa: CASSPKPPIGTNSYEQYF
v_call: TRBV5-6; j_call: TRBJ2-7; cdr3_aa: CASSFRLVGFWSSYEQYF
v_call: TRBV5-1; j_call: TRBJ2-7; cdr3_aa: CASSLSGQGSYEQYF
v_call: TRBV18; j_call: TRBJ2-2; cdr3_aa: CASSPFRQGGNTGELFF
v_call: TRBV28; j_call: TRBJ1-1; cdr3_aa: CASSITGTMNTEAFF
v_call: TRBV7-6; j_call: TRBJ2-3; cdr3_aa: CASSPGGIGTDTQYF
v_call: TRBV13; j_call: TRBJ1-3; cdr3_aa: CASSLRTGGGNTIYF
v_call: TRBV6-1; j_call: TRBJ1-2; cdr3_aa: CASSEYTGTGGGYTF
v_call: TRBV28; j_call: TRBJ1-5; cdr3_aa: CASSLNTGWGNQPQHF
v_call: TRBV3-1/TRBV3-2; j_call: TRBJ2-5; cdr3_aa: CASSSHPTQYF
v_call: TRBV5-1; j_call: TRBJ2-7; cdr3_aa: CASSYLAGSSYEQYF
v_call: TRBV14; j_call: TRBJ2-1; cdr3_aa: CASSQDEEGKQFF
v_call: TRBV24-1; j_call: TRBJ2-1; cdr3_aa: CATSDSPDYEQFF
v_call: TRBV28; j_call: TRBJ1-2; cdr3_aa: CASSSGGGSGGYGYTF
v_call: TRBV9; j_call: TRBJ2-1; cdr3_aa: CASSVATQRGEQFF
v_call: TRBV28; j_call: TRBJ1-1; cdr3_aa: CASSSGTGANTEAFF
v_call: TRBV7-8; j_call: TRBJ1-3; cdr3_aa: CASSGTGGDGNTIYF
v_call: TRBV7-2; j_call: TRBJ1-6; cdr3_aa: CASSLGAGALHF
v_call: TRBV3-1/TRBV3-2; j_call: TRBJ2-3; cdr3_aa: CASSHPPRGRGDTQYF
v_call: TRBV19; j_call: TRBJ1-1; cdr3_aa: CASIQGANTEAFF
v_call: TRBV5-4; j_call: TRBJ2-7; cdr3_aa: CASSSDRGYEQYF
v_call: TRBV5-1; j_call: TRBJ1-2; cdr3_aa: CASSFRVETSGYTF
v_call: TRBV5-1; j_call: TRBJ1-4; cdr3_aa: CASSREDRANEKLFF
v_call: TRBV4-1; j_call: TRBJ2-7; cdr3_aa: CASSQVAGGPPYEQYF
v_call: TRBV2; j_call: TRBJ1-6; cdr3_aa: CASFRSYNSPLHF
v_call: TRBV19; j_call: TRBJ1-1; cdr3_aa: CASSIDQTGGTEAFF
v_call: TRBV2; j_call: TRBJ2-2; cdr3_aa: CASSEAEIGELFF
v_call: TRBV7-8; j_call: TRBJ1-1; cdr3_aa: CASSLALSILTEAFF
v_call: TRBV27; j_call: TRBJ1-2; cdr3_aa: CASSITRWNYGYTF
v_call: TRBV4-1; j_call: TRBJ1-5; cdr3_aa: CASSPGQGTFQPQHF
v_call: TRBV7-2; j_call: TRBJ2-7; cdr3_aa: CASSPRLADYEQYF
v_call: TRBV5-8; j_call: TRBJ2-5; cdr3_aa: CASSLPGQRQETQYF
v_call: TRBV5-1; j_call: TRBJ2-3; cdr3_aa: CASSLSDRGGSTGTDTQYF
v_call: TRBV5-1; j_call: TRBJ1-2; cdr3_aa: CASSGQTNYGYTF